This is a list of T cell receptor beta chains from one sample in a study of cytomegalovirus exposure and HLA in healthy donors. Assay: immunoSEQ multiplex PCR; the TCRdb copy retains only in-frame clones and omits some. The sample consists of some 100,000 clones, just under 70% of them appearing once. The sample comprised PBMCs. These receptors all stem from a woman between 70 and 85 years old in good health and CMV-seropositive. The CDR3 runs from the conserved cysteine through the conserved F or W. A D gene is named only where the DNA matches it firmly. Clone size is not always given. Where it is, it says once, few, many or a class for expanded clones.

D gene	J gene	clone size	V gene	CDR3 protein	CDR3 DNA
-	TRBJ1-2	-	TRBV2	CASSEARSRGYTF	TGTGCCAGCAGTGAAGCGAGGTCTAGGGGCTACACCTTC
-	TRBJ1-5	-	TRBV2	CASSEAAAWGGNQPQHF	TGTGCCAGCAGTGAAGCTGCTGCGTGGGGGGGAAATCAGCCCCAGCATTTT
TRBD2	TRBJ2-5	-	TRBV18	CASSPTPTSGGQETQYF	TGTGCCAGCTCACCAACACCGACTAGCGGGGGACAAGAGACCCAGTACTTC
TRBD1	TRBJ2-5	-	TRBV19	CASSIEARTGGKKYF	TGTGCCAGTAGTATAGAGGCTCGGACAGGGGGAAAAAAGTACTTC
-	TRBJ2-3	-	TRBV23-1	CASSQSGDPDAQYF	TGCGCCAGCAGTCAATCAGGGGATCCAGATGCGCAGTATTTT
-	TRBJ1-5	-	TRBV28	CASSRGNQPQHF	TGTGCCAGCAGCCGGGGGAATCAGCCCCAGCATTTT
TRBD2	TRBJ2-7	-	TRBV11-2	CASSPILAGSYEQYF	TGTGCCAGCAGCCCGATCCTAGCGGGGAGCTACGAGCAGTACTTC
-	TRBJ2-2	few	TRBV2	CASSRGTDTGELFF	TGTGCCAGCAGCCGGGGTACAGACACCGGGGAGCTGTTTTTT
TRBD1	TRBJ2-3	-	TRBV6-5	CASGKQGSTDTQYF	TGTGCCAGCGGAAAACAGGGGTCCACAGATACGCAGTATTTT
TRBD2	TRBJ2-1	-	TRBV7-2	CASSLVSGGADEQFF	TGTGCCAGCAGCTTAGTTAGCGGGGGGGCCGATGAGCAGTTCTTC
TRBD1	TRBJ1-1	-	TRBV2	CASESYRGTEAFF	TGTGCCAGCGAGTCTTACAGGGGTACTGAAGCTTTCTTT
TRBD1	TRBJ1-2	-	TRBV6-4	CASSEGTGGIYGYTF	TGTGCCAGCAGTGAGGGGACAGGGGGCATCTATGGCTACACCTTC
-	TRBJ2-3	few	TRBV9	CASCQRPSTDTQYF	TGTGCCAGCTGTCAGCGGCCAAGCACAGATACGCAGTATTTT
TRBD1	TRBJ1-1	few	TRBV29-1	CSATTGAGTEAFF	TGCAGCGCCACGACAGGGGCGGGCACTGAAGCTTTCTTT
TRBD2	TRBJ2-1	-	TRBV14	CASSQSGGFPYNEQFF	TGTGCCAGCAGCCAAAGCGGGGGGTTCCCCTACAATGAGCAGTTCTTC
TRBD1	TRBJ2-3	-	TRBV27	CASSFDRGTDTQYF	TGTGCCAGCAGTTTTGACAGGGGCACAGATACGCAGTATTTT
-	TRBJ1-4	-	TRBV5-1	CASSLPRTDNEKLFF	TGCGCCAGCAGTTTACCTCGGACAGACAATGAAAAACTGTTTTTT
TRBD1	TRBJ1-6	-	TRBV5-6	CASSLLPGQGSYNSPLHF	TGTGCCAGCAGCCTACTTCCGGGACAGGGATCCTATAATTCACCCCTCCACTTT
-	TRBJ1-2	-	TRBV6-1	CASSEWENYGYTF	TGTGCCAGCAGTGAATGGGAGAACTATGGCTACACCTTC
-	TRBJ2-4	-	TRBV2	CASSSTGDLAKNIQYF	TGTGCCAGCAGTTCGACAGGCGACCTAGCCAAAAACATTCAGTACTTC
TRBD1	TRBJ1-1	once	TRBV7-3	CASSLTGGEAFF	TGTGCCAGCAGCTTAACAGGGGGCGAAGCTTTCTTT
-	TRBJ1-1	few	TRBV5-6	CASSLGQRGEAFF	TGTGCCAGCAGCTTGGGTCAACGAGGTGAAGCTTTCTTT
-	TRBJ1-1	-	TRBV9	CASSVVEGRFTEAFF	TGTGCCAGCAGCGTAGTCGAGGGTAGGTTCACTGAAGCTTTCTTT
TRBD2	TRBJ2-1	-	TRBV4-1	CASSPSLAGSYNEQFF	TGCGCCAGCAGCCCATCACTAGCGGGCTCCTACAATGAGCAGTTCTTC
-	TRBJ2-7	once	TRBV11-2	CASSLSTLTYEQYF	TGTGCCAGCAGCTTATCGACACTCACCTACGAGCAGTACTTC
-	TRBJ1-6	-	TRBV6-5	CASSYSRSGDSPLHF	TGTGCCAGCAGTTACTCGAGGTCAGGGGATTCACCCCTCCACTTT
TRBD2	TRBJ2-7	-	TRBV7-6	CASSLTSGGIYEQYF	TGTGCCAGCAGCCTGACTAGCGGGGGGATTTACGAGCAGTACTTC
-	TRBJ1-6	once	TRBV1	CTSSRSGTGSYSPLHF	TGCACCAGCAGCCGCTCCGGGACAGGGAGTTATTCACCCCTCCACTTT
-	TRBJ1-1	-	TRBV7-2	CASSLIGGMNTEAFF	TGTGCCAGCAGCTTAATAGGGGGAATGAACACTGAAGCTTTCTTT
TRBD1	TRBJ1-1	few	TRBV7-6	CASSLAPGQGEAFF	TGTGCCAGCAGCTTAGCCCCGGGACAGGGGGAAGCTTTCTTT
TRBD2	TRBJ2-3	-	TRBV11-2	CASKRAGGSFDTQYF	TGTGCCAGCAAACGAGCGGGGGGGAGTTTTGATACGCAGTATTTT
-	TRBJ2-1	-	TRBV6-6	CASSVAGAGGDEQFF	TGTGCCAGCAGCGTGGCGGGGGCCGGTGGGGATGAGCAGTTCTTC
TRBD2	TRBJ2-5	-	TRBV7-2	CASSDLQTSGSPREYF	TGTGCCAGCAGCGACCTTCAGACTAGCGGGTCCCCCCGGGAATACTTC
-	TRBJ2-7	-	TRBV30	CAWSRVYEQYF	TGTGCCTGGAGTCGGGTCTACGAGCAGTACTTC
-	TRBJ2-7	few	TRBV6-1	CASIPDISYEQYF	TGTGCCAGCATTCCGGACATCTCCTACGAGCAGTACTTC
TRBD1	TRBJ1-6	-	TRBV5-8	CASSNDRGLRNSPLHF	TGTGCCAGCAGCAATGACAGGGGGCTTCGTAATTCACCCCTCCACTTT
-	TRBJ2-7	-	TRBV7-2	CASSLGFDSGVHEQYF	TGTGCCAGCAGCTTAGGGTTCGATAGCGGCGTCCACGAGCAGTACTTC
TRBD1	TRBJ2-5	-	TRBV7-2	CASSPQTGDETQYF	TGTGCCAGCAGCCCACAGACAGGGGATGAGACCCAGTACTTC
-	TRBJ1-5	once	TRBV6-5	CASRPKAGGEQPQHF	TGTGCCAGCAGACCTAAGGCGGGGGGGGAACAGCCCCAGCATTTT
TRBD1	TRBJ1-6	-	TRBV5-1	CASSRRTGDDSPLHF	TGCGCCAGCAGCCGACGGACAGGGGATGATTCACCCCTCCACTTT
TRBD1	TRBJ1-6	-	TRBV5-1	CASGQGAGISPLHF	TGCGCCAGCGGACAGGGAGCGGGGATTTCACCCCTCCACTTT